The next 5 T cell receptor beta chains were all read from a single sample in a study of CXCR3-negative and CXCR3-positive naive CD8 T cells. Overall study results and limits: Hydrophobicity was higher for TRB CDR3s found in CXCR3-positive naive cells than in CXCR3-negative naive cells.

These receptors' targets are unknown. All TRB cDNA libraries came from 5' RACE performed with UMI labels. Reanalyzing the 5' RACE reads, TCRdb keeps one entry per CDR3 protein, without DNA. The sample is made up of around 110,000 distinct CDR3 sequences, and the top ten hold roughly 0.4% of it. Sequencing was carried out using naive CXCR3+ CD8+ T cells from blood. Specified subset: CD45RO-CCR7+CD27+CD95- naive CD8+ T cells expressing CXCR3 (TNR3+). These receptors were collected from a human donor in good health. Some clones in this sample may be carry-over from other donors' samples.

This rearrangement joins TRBV28 to TRBJ2-7. Germline assignment: CDR1 MDHEN and CDR2 SYDVKM. The CDR3 contains 15 residues. CDR3 in amino acids: CASSSLSSISYEQYF.

The rearrangement links TRBV29-1 to TRBJ2-3; TCRdb's D gene call, TRBD2, goes unchecked for lack of DNA. This CDR3 comprises 14 residues. Germline V CDR1 and CDR2: SQVTM, ANQGSEA. The CDR3 reads CSVYLVTKTDTQYF.

The chain joins TRBV6-2 or TRBV6-3 to TRBJ2-1; TCRdb designates TRBD1, a call that cannot be tested without DNA. CDR1 MNHEY and CDR2 SVGEGT come from the germline V gene. This CDR3 has 17 residues. The CDR3 loop is CASSYVGTGVFYNEQFF.

The CDR3 sequence: CASSDKGAGTGELFF. The genes are TRBV7-3 and TRBJ2-2; no DNA is available, so the TRBD1 call from TCRdb remains unchecked. The CDR3 runs to 15 residues. Germline CDR1 reads SGHTA; CDR2 reads FQGTGA.

The chain is built from TRBV7-9 and TRBJ1-1; the TCRdb call, TRBD1, lacks DNA for checking. This CDR3 is built from 12 residues. Germline V CDR1 and CDR2: SEHNR, FQNEAQ (reference sequence). This chain's CDR3 is CASSLTGPEAFF.